This T cell receptor (beta chain) was sequenced during a study of blood T cell repertoires in COVID-19. Germline V gene data show CDR1 as KGHSH and CDR2 as LQKENI. Trimming took 3 bases from V and 1 from J; bases not matched to a gene: 7. The CDR3 loop spans 18 amino acids. Some clones are missing from TCRdb's copy, which holds only in-frame ones; the method was immunoSEQ multiplex PCR. In the table there are 120,000 to 150,000 clones, over 60% of which are singletons. The chain carries TRBV18 and TRBJ2-6, with 9 bases matching TRBD1. The sequence was collected from a man aged 50-60 years with acute or convalescent COVID-19. Material for sequencing was peripheral blood. The CDR3 DNA follows: TGTGCCAGCTCACCCCCGGGACAGGGTCGGTCTGGGGCCAACGTCCTGACTTTC. This translates into CASSPPGQGRSGANVLTF.